The rows below give T cell receptor beta chains drawn from one sample of a study of blood T cell repertoires in COVID-19. Profiled with immunoSEQ multiplex PCR; TCRdb holds only in-frame clones, not every one. The sample holds more than 95,000 clones; roughly 85% are singletons and the top ten take 25% to 30%. The sequenced material came from peripheral blood. The receptors were sampled from a woman of 80 years or more with acute or convalescent COVID-19. CDR3s include the opening cysteine and the closing phenylalanine or tryptophan. A D gene is named only where the DNA matches it firmly. Expanded clones get a size class; other rows say once, few or many, or leave the size out.

D: -
length: 16
J: TRBJ2-1
size: -
V: TRBV4-1
CDR3: CASSPLERGRDNEQFF
DNA: TGCGCCAGCAGCCCCCTAGAAAGGGGCCGGGACAATGAGCAGTTCTTC

D: TRBD1
length: 16
J: TRBJ2-2
size: -
V: TRBV5-4
CDR3: CASSPGGHANTGELFF
DNA: TGTGCCAGCAGCCCAGGGGGCCACGCGAACACCGGGGAGCTGTTTTTT

D: -
length: 18
J: TRBJ1-2
size: -
V: TRBV7-2
CDR3: CASSLTSRAGFLNYGYTF
DNA: TGTGCCAGCAGCTTGACCTCCAGGGCTGGCTTCTTAAACTATGGCTACACCTTC

D: -
length: 11
J: TRBJ2-2
size: -
V: TRBV10-3
CDR3: CAIADTGELFF
DNA: TGTGCCATAGCGGACACCGGGGAGCTGTTTTTT

D: -
length: 12
J: TRBJ1-2
size: -
V: TRBV28
CDR3: CASTKQAYGYTF
DNA: TGTGCCAGCACCAAACAGGCCTATGGCTACACCTTC

D: -
length: 14
J: TRBJ1-4
size: -
V: TRBV5-1
CDR3: CASSSNSGFEKLFF
DNA: TGCGCCAGCAGCTCGAACTCAGGGTTCGAAAAACTGTTTTTT

D: -
length: 13
J: TRBJ1-6
size: -
V: TRBV5-1
CDR3: CASSSRSDSPLHF
DNA: TGCGCCAGCAGCTCGCGATCGGATTCACCCCTCCACTTT

D: -
length: 12
J: TRBJ1-2
size: few
V: TRBV5-1
CDR3: CASHDSGDGYTF
DNA: TGCGCCAGCCACGATTCGGGGGATGGCTACACCTTC

D: TRBD1
length: 16
J: TRBJ2-6
size: -
V: TRBV5-1
CDR3: CASKKSGGEGANVLTF
DNA: TGCGCCAGCAAAAAATCAGGGGGCGAAGGGGCCAACGTCCTGACTTTC

D: TRBD1
length: 14
J: TRBJ1-2
size: -
V: TRBV7-2
CDR3: CASTRGGTGYGYTF
DNA: TGTGCCAGCACCCGGGGGGGGACAGGGTATGGCTACACCTTC

D: TRBD1
length: 17
J: TRBJ1-6
size: -
V: TRBV7-8
CDR3: CASSLVSTGGSNSPLHF
DNA: TGTGCCAGCAGCTTAGTCTCGACAGGGGGCTCTAATTCACCCCTCCACTTT

D: TRBD2
length: 17
J: TRBJ2-2
size: -
V: TRBV7-6
CDR3: CASSLETSGGATGELFF
DNA: TGTGCCAGCAGCTTAGAAACTAGCGGGGGGGCCACCGGGGAGCTGTTTTTT

D: TRBD2
length: 13
J: TRBJ2-1
size: -
V: TRBV7-3
CDR3: CASSQGRDNEQFF
DNA: TGTGCCAGCAGCCAAGGGAGGGACAATGAGCAGTTCTTC

D: -
length: 15
J: TRBJ1-2
size: -
V: TRBV11-2
CDR3: CASSFSTGPNYGYTF
DNA: TGTGCCAGCAGCTTTTCGACAGGACCTAACTATGGCTACACCTTC

D: -
length: 15
J: TRBJ2-4
size: -
V: TRBV5-6
CDR3: CASSDLGGAKNIQYF
DNA: TGTGCCAGCAGCGACTTAGGGGGAGCCAAAAACATTCAGTACTTC

D: TRBD1
length: 15
J: TRBJ1-1
size: -
V: TRBV19
CDR3: CASKQGDRLNTEAFF
DNA: TGTGCCAGTAAGCAAGGGGACAGGCTGAACACTGAAGCTTTCTTT

D: -
length: 15
J: TRBJ1-1
size: -
V: TRBV9
CDR3: CASSVAEGAFGEAFF
DNA: TGTGCCAGCAGCGTAGCTGAAGGGGCGTTCGGTGAAGCTTTCTTT

D: TRBD1
length: 14
J: TRBJ1-5
size: -
V: TRBV6-5
CDR3: CASSSTGQGMPQHF
DNA: TGTGCCAGCAGTTCTACAGGACAGGGGATGCCCCAGCATTTT

D: TRBD2
length: 14
J: TRBJ2-1
size: -
V: TRBV2
CDR3: CASRLADVSNEQFF
DNA: TGTGCCTCCCGACTAGCGGATGTTTCCAATGAGCAGTTCTTC

D: -
length: 13
J: TRBJ1-1
size: once
V: TRBV10-3
CDR3: CAIRPGKHTEAFF
DNA: TGTGCCATCAGACCAGGGAAACACACTGAAGCTTTCTTT

D: -
length: 14
J: TRBJ2-1
size: -
V: TRBV5-1
CDR3: CASSFFRGLNEQFF
DNA: TGCGCCAGCAGCTTTTTCAGGGGTCTGAATGAGCAGTTCTTC

D: -
length: 14
J: TRBJ1-1
size: many
V: TRBV6-2/TRBV6-3
CDR3: CASSQIPGSTEAFF
DNA: TGTGCCAGCAGTCAGATCCCGGGGAGCACTGAAGCTTTCTTT

D: TRBD1
length: 16
J: TRBJ2-3
size: -
V: TRBV7-3
CDR3: CASSTGQGRGADTQYF
DNA: TGTGCCAGCAGCACCGGACAGGGAAGGGGGGCAGATACGCAGTATTTT

D: TRBD1
length: 13
J: TRBJ1-2
size: -
V: TRBV10-1
CDR3: CASSEDRDYGYTF
DNA: TGCGCCAGCAGTGAGGACAGGGACTATGGCTACACCTTC

D: -
length: 19
J: TRBJ2-2
size: -
V: TRBV6-2/TRBV6-3
CDR3: CASSKAVRPVTANTGELFF
DNA: TGTGCCAGCAGCAAAGCTGTGAGACCCGTGACTGCTAACACCGGGGAGCTGTTTTTT

D: -
length: 12
J: TRBJ1-2
size: -
V: TRBV29-1
CDR3: CSVVGFSYGYTF
DNA: TGCAGCGTTGTGGGCTTCTCCTATGGCTACACCTTC

D: -
length: 14
J: TRBJ2-5
size: -
V: TRBV3-1/TRBV3-2
CDR3: CASSLWTTQETQYF
DNA: TGTGCCAGCAGCCTCTGGACTACCCAAGAGACCCAGTACTTC

D: -
length: 14
J: TRBJ1-1
size: once
V: TRBV7-2
CDR3: CASSLGQRNTEAFF
DNA: TGTGCCAGCAGCCTAGGACAGAGAAACACTGAAGCTTTCTTT

D: TRBD1
length: 12
J: TRBJ2-7
size: -
V: TRBV7-9
CDR3: CASSPQGESTDF
DNA: TGTGCCAGCAGCCCCCAGGGGGAAAGCACGGACTTC

D: TRBD1
length: 16
J: TRBJ2-2
size: -
V: TRBV27
CDR3: CASSLRSGGYTGELFF
DNA: TGTGCCAGCAGTTTAAGGTCAGGGGGCTACACCGGGGAGCTGTTTTTT

D: -
length: 13
J: TRBJ1-1
size: -
V: TRBV28
CDR3: CASGLTVNTEAFF
DNA: TGTGCCAGCGGGTTGACAGTTAACACTGAAGCTTTCTTT

D: TRBD1
length: 15
J: TRBJ1-3
size: -
V: TRBV28
CDR3: CASSLLGDRGDTIYF
DNA: TGTGCCAGCAGTTTATTGGGTGACAGGGGTGACACCATATATTTT

D: -
length: 14
J: TRBJ2-1
size: -
V: TRBV27
CDR3: CASSLSLAGNEQFF
DNA: TGTGCCAGCAGTTTGTCCCTCGCGGGCAATGAGCAGTTCTTC

D: -
length: 13
J: TRBJ1-1
size: -
V: TRBV3-1/TRBV3-2
CDR3: CASSQRQVTEAFF
DNA: TGTGCCAGCAGCCAAAGACAGGTGACTGAAGCTTTCTTT

D: -
length: 16
J: TRBJ2-1
size: -
V: TRBV4-1
CDR3: CASSQEPFSSYNEQFF
DNA: TGCGCCAGCAGCCAGGAGCCTTTTAGCTCCTACAATGAGCAGTTCTTC

D: TRBD1
length: 15
J: TRBJ2-4
size: -
V: TRBV7-9
CDR3: CASSFDRDGANIQYF
DNA: TGTGCCAGCAGCTTCGACAGGGACGGGGCGAACATTCAGTACTTC

D: TRBD1
length: 15
J: TRBJ1-1
size: -
V: TRBV7-9
CDR3: CASSFSTGVNTEAFF
DNA: TGTGCCAGCAGCTTCTCCACAGGGGTGAACACTGAAGCTTTCTTT

D: -
length: 13
J: TRBJ1-1
size: few
V: TRBV14
CDR3: CASSQALQGGAFF
DNA: TGTGCCAGCAGCCAAGCGCTCCAGGGAGGAGCTTTCTTT

D: TRBD2
length: 15
J: TRBJ2-3
size: -
V: TRBV5-1
CDR3: CASAPAGGITDTQYF
DNA: TGCGCCAGCGCCCCAGCGGGGGGGATCACAGATACGCAGTATTTT

D: TRBD1
length: 15
J: TRBJ1-5
size: -
V: TRBV5-1
CDR3: CASSLEGAGNQPQHF
DNA: TGCGCCAGCAGCTTGGAGGGGGCCGGCAATCAGCCCCAGCATTTT

D: TRBD1
length: 16
J: TRBJ1-2
size: -
V: TRBV6-1
CDR3: CASSVHGGQGARGYTF
DNA: TGTGCCAGCAGTGTCCACGGGGGACAGGGGGCGCGTGGCTACACCTTC

D: -
length: 16
J: TRBJ1-2
size: -
V: TRBV6-2/TRBV6-3
CDR3: CASSYSSTIESYGYTF
DNA: TGTGCCAGCAGTTACTCGAGTACGATTGAGTCCTATGGCTACACCTTC